This TCR beta chain was obtained from a study of blood T cell repertoires in COVID-19. Profiling relied on immunoSEQ multiplex PCR, and the TCRdb table lists in-frame clones only, not all of them. Among 150,000 or so clones listed, roughly 84% were seen once. CDR1 is LNHDA, CDR2 SQIVND, per germline (reference sequence). The CDR3 sequence is 17 residues long. The V end lost 5 bases, the J end lost 3 bases, and 19 bases lay between the germline ends. The origin of this receptor is a woman aged 55-69 years with COVID-19, enrolled during active disease. Sequencing was performed on peripheral blood. V usage is TRBV19 and J usage is TRBJ1-4; D ambiguous. This chain's CDR3 is CASSPVRPTWPNEKLFF. CDR3 DNA sequence: TGTGCCAGTAGTCCCGTCAGGCCGACATGGCCTAATGAAAAACTGTTTTTT. Filled out from reference TRBV19 and TRBJ1-4, the complete variable domain reads DGGITQSPKYLFRKEGQNVTLSCEQNLNHDAMYWYRQDPGQGLRLIYYSQIVNDFQKGDIAEGYSVSREKKESFPLTVTSAQKNPTAFYLCASSPVRPTWPNEKLFFGSGTQLSVL.